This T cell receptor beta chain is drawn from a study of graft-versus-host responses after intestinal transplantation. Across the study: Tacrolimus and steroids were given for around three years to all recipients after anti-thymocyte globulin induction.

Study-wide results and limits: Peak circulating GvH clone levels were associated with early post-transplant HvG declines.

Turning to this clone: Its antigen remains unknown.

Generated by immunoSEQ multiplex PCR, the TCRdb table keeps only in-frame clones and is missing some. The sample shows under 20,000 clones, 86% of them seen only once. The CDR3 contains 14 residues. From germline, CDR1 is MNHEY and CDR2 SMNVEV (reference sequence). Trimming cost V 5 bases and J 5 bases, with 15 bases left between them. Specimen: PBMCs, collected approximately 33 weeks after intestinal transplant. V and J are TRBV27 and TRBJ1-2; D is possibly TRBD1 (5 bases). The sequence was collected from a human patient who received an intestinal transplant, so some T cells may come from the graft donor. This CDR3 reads CASSVSGFVYGYTF. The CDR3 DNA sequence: TGTGCCAGCAGTGTCTCAGGGTTTGTATATGGCTACACCTTC.